This TCR beta chain was found in a study of cytomegalovirus exposure and HLA in healthy donors. For the study at large: A preliminary data release comprised roughly 80 million unique TCRs obtained from HLA-typed donors. Of all 360 or so donors who were genotyped, 70% to 85% belonged to the Caucasian-associated ancestry cluster.

Study-level points and caveats: As a later analysis showed, a missense DCLRE1C variant was linked to trimming of TCR beta V- and J-genes. Some V segments could not be told apart, so they were left out, TRBV6-2 and TRBV6-3 among them.

Looked up from germline, CDR1 is SGHRS and CDR2 is YFSETQ. Trimming shortened V by 4 bases and J by 4 bases, and 14 bases separated the two germline ends. The CDR3 totals 14 residues. Details on this clone: Its antigen is currently unknown.

The PCR employed 60 Vbeta primers together with 13 Jbeta primers. Sequencing was performed with immunoSEQ multiplex PCR; in TCRdb, only in-frame clones are kept and a portion is missing. The data hold approximately 100,000 clones, with 60% to 80% observed a single time. The chain recombines TRBV5-1 with TRBJ2-5; TRBD1 might be the D (5 bases). The sequence was obtained from a human donor in good health. What was sequenced was PBMCs. The CDR3 bases are TGCGCCAGCAGCACCCAGGGCTGGGGAGAGACCCAGTACTTC. The encoded protein is CASSTQGWGETQYF.